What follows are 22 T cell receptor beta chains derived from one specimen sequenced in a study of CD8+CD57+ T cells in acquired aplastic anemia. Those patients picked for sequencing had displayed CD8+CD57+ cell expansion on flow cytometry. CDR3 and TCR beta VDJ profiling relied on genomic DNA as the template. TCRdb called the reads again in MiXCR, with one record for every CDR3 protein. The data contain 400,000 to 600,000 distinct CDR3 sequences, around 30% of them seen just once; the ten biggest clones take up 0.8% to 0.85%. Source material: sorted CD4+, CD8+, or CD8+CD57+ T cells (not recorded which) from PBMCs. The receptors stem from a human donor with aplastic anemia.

CDR3 sequence reads: CSAAWAEQSTEAFF. CDR3 in DNA: TGCAGTGCTGCCTGGGCAGAGCAAAGCACTGAAGCTTTCTTT. The rearrangement uses TRBV20-1 and TRBJ1-1; D uncertain. The CDR3 has 14 amino acids. Germline V gives CDR1 DFQATT, CDR2 SNEGSKA (reference sequence). Deletions cut 5 bases from V and 4 bases from J, with 17 bases between.

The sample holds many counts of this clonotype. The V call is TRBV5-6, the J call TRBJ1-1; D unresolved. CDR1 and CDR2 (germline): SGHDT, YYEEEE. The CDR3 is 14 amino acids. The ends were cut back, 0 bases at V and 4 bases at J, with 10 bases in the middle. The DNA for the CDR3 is TGTGCCAGCAGCTTGGGCCTGGAGGCCACTGAAGCTTTCTTT. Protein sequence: CASSLGLEATEAFF.

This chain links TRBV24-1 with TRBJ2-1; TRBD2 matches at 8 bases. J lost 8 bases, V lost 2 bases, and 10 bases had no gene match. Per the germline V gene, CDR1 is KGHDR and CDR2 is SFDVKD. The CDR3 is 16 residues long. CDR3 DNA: TGTGCCACCAGTGATTCCCACCGGGGGGGCCCGGATGAGCAGTTCTTC. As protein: CATSDSHRGGPDEQFF.

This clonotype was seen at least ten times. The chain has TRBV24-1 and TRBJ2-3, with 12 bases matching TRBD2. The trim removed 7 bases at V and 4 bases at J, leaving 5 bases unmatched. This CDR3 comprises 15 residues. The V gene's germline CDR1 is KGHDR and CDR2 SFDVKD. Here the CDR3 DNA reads TGTGCCACCAGAACTAGCGGGAGGAATTCAGATACGCAGTATTTT. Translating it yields CATRTSGRNSDTQYF.

CDR3 region: CASRRELGTSGNTIYF. CDR3 DNA: TGCGCCAGCAGGCGCGAGCTTGGGACATCTGGAAACACCATATATTTT. V usage is TRBV5-1 and J usage is TRBJ1-3; possibly TRBD1 for D (6 bases). From germline, CDR1 is SGHRS and CDR2 YFSETQ. CDR3 length equals 16 residues. The V gene lost 5 bases and the J gene lost 1 base, with 16 bases spanning the gap.

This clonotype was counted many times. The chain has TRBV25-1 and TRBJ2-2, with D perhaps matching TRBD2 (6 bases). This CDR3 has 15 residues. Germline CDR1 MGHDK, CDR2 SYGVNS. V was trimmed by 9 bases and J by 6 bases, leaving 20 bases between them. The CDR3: CASSRGTLVSGELFF. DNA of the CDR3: TGTGCCAGTAGCCGGGGGACTTTAGTCTCCGGGGAGCTGTTTTTT. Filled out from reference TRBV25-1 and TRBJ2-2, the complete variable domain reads EADIYQTPRYLVIGTGKKITLECSQTMGHDKMYWYQQDPGMELHLIHYSYGVNSTEKGDLSSESTVSRIRTEHFPLTLESARPSHTSQYLCASSRGTLVSGELFFGEGSRLTVL.

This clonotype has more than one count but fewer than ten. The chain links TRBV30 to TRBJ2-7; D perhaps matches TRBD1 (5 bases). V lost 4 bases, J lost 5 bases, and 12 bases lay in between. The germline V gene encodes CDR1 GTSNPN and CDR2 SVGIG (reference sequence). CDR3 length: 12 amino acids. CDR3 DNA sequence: TGTGCCTGGACACCTCCAGGGAACGAGCAGTACTTC. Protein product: CAWTPPGNEQYF.

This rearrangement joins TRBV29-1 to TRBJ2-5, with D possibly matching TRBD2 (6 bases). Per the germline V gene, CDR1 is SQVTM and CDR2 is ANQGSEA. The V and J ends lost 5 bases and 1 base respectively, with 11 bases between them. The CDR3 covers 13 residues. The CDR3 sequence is CSVRGTAQETQYF. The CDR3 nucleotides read TGCAGCGTTCGCGGGACGGCCCAAGAGACCCAGTACTTC.

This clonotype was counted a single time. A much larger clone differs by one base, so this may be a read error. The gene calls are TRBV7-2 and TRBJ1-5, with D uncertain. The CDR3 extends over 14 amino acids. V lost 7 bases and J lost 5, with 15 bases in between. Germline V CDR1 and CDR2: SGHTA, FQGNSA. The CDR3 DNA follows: TGTGCCAGCACCAAAGGGTTCAGCCATCAGCCCCAGCATTTT. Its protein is CASTKGFSHQPQHF. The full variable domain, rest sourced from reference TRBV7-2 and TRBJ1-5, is GAGVSQSPSNKVTEKGKDVELRCDPISGHTALYWYRQSLGQGLEFLIYFQGNSAPDKSGLPSDRFSAERTGGSVSTLTIQRTQQEDSAVYLCASTKGFSHQPQHFGDGTRLSIL.

CDR3 loop: CASRGGLLGEKLFF. The CDR3 bases are TGTGCCAGCAGAGGGGGCCTGCTGGGTGAAAAACTGTTTTTT. The J gene is TRBJ1-4, the V gene TRBV2; 7 nucleotides agree with TRBD1. The CDR3 consists of 14 residues. After removal of 6 bases from V and 7 bases from J, the junction contained 8 bases not matched to a gene. In germline, CDR1 is SNHLY, CDR2 FYNNEI.

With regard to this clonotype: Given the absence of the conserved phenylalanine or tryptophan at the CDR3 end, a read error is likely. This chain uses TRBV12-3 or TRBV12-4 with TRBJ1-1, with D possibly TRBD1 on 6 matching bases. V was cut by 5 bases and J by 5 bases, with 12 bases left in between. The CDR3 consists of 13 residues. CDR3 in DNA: TGTGCCAGCAGTCTTACAGGGAATACTGAAGCTTTCCTT. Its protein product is CASSLTGNTEAFL.

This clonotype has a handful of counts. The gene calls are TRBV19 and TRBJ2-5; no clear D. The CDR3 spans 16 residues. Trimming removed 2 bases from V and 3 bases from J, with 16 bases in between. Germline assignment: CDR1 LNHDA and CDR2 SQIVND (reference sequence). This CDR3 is CASSIWAGDGKETQYF. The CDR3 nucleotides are TGTGCCAGTAGTATATGGGCAGGAGACGGTAAAGAGACCCAGTACTTC.

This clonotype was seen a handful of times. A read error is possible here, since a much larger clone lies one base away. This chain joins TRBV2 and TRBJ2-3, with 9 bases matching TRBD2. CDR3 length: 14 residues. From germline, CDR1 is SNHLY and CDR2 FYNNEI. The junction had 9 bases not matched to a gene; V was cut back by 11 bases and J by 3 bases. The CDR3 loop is CACGSGGQTDTQYF. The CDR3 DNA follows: TGTGCCTGCGGGAGCGGGGGGCAGACAGATACGCAGTATTTT.

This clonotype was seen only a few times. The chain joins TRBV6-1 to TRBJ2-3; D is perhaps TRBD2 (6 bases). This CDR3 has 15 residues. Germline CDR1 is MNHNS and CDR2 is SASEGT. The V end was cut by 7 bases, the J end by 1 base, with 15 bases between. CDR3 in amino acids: CASTMSGLRTDTQYF. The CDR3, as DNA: TGTGCCAGCACCATGAGCGGGCTCCGCACAGATACGCAGTATTTT.

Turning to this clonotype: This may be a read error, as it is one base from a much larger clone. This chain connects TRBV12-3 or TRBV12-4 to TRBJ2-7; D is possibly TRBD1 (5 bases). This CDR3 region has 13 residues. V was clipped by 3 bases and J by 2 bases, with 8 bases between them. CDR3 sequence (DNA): TGTGCCAGCAGTTTCGACAGAGCCTACGAGCAGTACTTC. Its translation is CASSFDRAYEQYF.

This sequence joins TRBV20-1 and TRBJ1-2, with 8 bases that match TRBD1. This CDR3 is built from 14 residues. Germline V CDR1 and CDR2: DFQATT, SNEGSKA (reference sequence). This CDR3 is CRLTPQGDNYGYTF. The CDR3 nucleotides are TGCAGACTAACACCACAGGGGGATAACTATGGCTACACCTTC.

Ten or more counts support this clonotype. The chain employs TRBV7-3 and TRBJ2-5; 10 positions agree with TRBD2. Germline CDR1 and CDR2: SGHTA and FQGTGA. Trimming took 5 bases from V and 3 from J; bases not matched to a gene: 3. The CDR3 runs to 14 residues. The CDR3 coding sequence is TGTGCCAGCAGCCAAGGACTAGCGGAAGAGACCCAGTACTTC. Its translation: CASSQGLAEETQYF.

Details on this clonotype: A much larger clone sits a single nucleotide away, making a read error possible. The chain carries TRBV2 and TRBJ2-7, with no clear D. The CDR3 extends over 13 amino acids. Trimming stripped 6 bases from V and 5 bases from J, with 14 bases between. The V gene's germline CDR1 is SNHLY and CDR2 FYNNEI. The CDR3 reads CASRDDGTHEQYF. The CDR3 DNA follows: TGTGCCAGCAGAGATGACGGAACCCACGAGCAGTACTTC.

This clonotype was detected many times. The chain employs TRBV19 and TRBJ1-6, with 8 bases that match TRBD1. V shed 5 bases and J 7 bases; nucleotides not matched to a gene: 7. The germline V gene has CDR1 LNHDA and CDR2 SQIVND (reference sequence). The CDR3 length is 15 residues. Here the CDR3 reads CASSPRTGQNSPLHF. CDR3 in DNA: TGTGCCAGTAGTCCCCGGACAGGGCAAAATTCACCCCTCCACTTT. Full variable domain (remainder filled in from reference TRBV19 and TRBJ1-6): DGGITQSPKYLFRKEGQNVTLSCEQNLNHDAMYWYRQDPGQGLRLIYYSQIVNDFQKGDIAEGYSVSREKKESFPLTVTSAQKNPTAFYLCASSPRTGQNSPLHFGNGTRLTVT.

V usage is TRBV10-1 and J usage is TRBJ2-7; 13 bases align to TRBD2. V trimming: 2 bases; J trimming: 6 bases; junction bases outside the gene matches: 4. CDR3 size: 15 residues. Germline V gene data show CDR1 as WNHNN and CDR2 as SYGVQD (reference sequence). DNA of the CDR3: TGCGCCAGCAGTGAGGGACTAGCGGGAGATACCGAGCAGTACTTC. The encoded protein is CASSEGLAGDTEQYF.

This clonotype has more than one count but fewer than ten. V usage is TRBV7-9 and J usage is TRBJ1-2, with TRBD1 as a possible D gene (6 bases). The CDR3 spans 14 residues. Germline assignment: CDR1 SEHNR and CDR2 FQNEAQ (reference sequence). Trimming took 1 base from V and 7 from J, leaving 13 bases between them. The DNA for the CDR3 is TGTGCCAGCAGCTTAGATTTGGCAGGGGTTGGCTACACCTTC. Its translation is CASSLDLAGVGYTF.

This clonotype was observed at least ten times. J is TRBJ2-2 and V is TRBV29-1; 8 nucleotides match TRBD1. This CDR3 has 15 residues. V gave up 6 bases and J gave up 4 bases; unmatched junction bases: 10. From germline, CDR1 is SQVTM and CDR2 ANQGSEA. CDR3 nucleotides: TGCAGCGTGGCCCGGACAGGGCTAGCCACCGGGGAGCTGTTTTTT. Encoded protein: CSVARTGLATGELFF.